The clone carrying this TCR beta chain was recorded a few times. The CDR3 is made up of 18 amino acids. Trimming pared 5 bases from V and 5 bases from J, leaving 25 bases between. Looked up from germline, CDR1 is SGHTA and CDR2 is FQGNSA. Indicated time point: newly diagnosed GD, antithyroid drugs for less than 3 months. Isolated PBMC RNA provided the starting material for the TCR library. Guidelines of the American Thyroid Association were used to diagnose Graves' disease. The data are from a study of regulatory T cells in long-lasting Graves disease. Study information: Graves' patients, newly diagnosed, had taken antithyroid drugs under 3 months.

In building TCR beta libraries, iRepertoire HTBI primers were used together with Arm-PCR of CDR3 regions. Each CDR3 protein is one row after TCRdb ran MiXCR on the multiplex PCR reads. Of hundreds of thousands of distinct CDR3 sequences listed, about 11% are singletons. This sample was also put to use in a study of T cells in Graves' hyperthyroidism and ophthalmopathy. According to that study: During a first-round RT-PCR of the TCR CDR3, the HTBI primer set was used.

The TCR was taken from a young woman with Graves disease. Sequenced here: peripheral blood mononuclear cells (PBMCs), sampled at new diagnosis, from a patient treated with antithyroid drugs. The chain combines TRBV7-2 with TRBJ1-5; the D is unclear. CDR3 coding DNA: TGTGCCAGCAGCACCCCTATACATCCGGGCAAAAGGGATCAGCCCCAGCATTTT. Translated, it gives CASSTPIHPGKRDQPQHF.